The clone carrying this T cell receptor (beta chain) was seen more than once but under ten times. The data derive from a study of blood T cell repertoires in COVID-19. Study overall: The samples span acute and convalescent COVID-19 from the United States, Italy and Spain. PBMCs, B-cell-depleted T cells, or T cells were the source of the cDNA or gDNA that made up the material.

Original methodology: Amplifying reference gene primers gave estimates of nucleated cell counts. Method: immunoSEQ multiplex PCR; TCRdb's copy keeps in-frame clones and lacks some. That table supplies the V and J calls and clone size; D and trimming were determined from the DNA. This table holds over 95,000 clones, around 83% found once. The CDR3 consists of 19 residues. From germline, CDR1 is MNHEY and CDR2 SVGEGT. Trimming stripped 5 bases from V and 1 base from J, with 26 bases between. The chain links TRBV6-2 or TRBV6-3 to TRBJ2-5; weak D call: TRBD2 (6 bases). Material for sequencing was peripheral blood. The source of this sequence is a woman between 55 and 75 years old with COVID-19, enrolled during active disease. CDR3 nucleotides: TGTGCCAGCAGTGCCCCTGGCGGGATACTATATGGCGGCCAAGAGACCCAGTACTTC. Protein product: CASSAPGGILYGGQETQYF.